This T cell receptor beta chain was found in a study of T cells in Graves' hyperthyroidism and ophthalmopathy. General study findings and limits: A model of 13 V-J pairs discriminated ophthalmopathy from stable hyperthyroidism. Clonotypes that were expanded in thyroid above 0.001 mostly appeared in blood too.

Amplified regions were TCR beta CDR3 sequences from RNA transcripts. HTBI primers were used for first-round RT-PCR of the TCR CDR3. TCRdb ran MiXCR on the multiplex PCR reads and lists one entry per CDR3 protein. Of fewer than 750,000 distinct CDR3 sequences listed, more than 12% were seen once; the top ten hold 9.5% to 15%. There are many counts of this clonotype. Its antigen is unidentified. CDR3 length: 18 residues. Germline CDR1 reads SGHTA; CDR2 reads FQGTGA. V lost 4 bases and J 3 bases, leaving 22 bases between the germline ends. Ophthalmopathy patients had Clinical Activity Score at least 3, NOSPECS grade at least 4, duration under 3 months.

This chain connects TRBV7-3 to TRBJ2-1; TRBD2 is a possible D gene (6 bases). This sequence was found in a woman aged 45-59 years with Graves' ophthalmopathy. Material for sequencing was blood. CDR3 sequence reads: CASSSGLASHLFYNEQFF. DNA for the CDR3: TGTGCCAGCAGCTCCGGCCTAGCGAGTCACCTTTTCTACAATGAGCAGTTCTTC.